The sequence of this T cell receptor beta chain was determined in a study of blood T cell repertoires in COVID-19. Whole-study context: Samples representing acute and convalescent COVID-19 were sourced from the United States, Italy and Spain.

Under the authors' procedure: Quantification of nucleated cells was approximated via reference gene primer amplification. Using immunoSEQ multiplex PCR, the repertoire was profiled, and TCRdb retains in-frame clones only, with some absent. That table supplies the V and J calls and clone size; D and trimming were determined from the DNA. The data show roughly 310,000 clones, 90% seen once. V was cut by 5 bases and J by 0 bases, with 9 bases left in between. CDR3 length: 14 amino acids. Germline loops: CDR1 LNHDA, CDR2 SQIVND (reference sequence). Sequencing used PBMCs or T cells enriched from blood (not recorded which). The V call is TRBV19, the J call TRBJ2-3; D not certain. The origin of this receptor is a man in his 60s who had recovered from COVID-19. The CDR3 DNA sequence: TGTGCCAGTAGTCCCGATACTAGCACAGATACGCAGTATTTT. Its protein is CASSPDTSTDTQYF. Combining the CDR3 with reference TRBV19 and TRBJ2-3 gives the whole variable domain DGGITQSPKYLFRKEGQNVTLSCEQNLNHDAMYWYRQDPGQGLRLIYYSQIVNDFQKGDIAEGYSVSREKKESFPLTVTSAQKNPTAFYLCASSPDTSTDTQYFGPGTRLTVL.